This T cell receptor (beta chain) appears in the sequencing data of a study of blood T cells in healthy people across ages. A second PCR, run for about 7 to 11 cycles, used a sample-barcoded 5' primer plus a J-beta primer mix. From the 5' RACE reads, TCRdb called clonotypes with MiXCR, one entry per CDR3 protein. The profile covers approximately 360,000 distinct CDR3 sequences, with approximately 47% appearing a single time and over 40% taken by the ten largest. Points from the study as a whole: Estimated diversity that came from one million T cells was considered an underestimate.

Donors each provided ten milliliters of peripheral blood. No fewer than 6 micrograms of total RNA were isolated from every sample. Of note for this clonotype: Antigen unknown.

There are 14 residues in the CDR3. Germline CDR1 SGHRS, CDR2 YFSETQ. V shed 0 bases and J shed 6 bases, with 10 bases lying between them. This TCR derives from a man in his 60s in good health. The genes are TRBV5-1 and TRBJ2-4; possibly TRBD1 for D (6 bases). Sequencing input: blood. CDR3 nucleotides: TGCGCCAGCAGCTTGGAAAGGGGGAGAAACATTCAGTACTTC. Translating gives CASSLERGRNIQYF.